The text below deals with one T cell receptor beta chain. Its antigen remains unidentified. No much larger clonotype is one base removed from it; base qualities were not supplied. The cysteine opens and the phenylalanine closes a CDR3 of 13 amino acids. The retained sequence is limited to the CDR3, 39 bases, with the frame set at the first base. Trimming removed 5 bases from V and 5 bases from J; the gene matches leave 6 bases unexplained. From the germline V gene (reference sequence), CDR1 is DFQATT and CDR2 is SNEGSKA. This record belongs to a study of T cell repertoires in cytomegalovirus infection (dated by TCRdb to the late 2010s). Some background on the complete study: Peptide stimulations targeted recently identified HLA-C-restricted CMV epitopes, whose presentation resists viral immunomodulation, together with well-studied HLA-B-restricted epitopes. The HLA type of each donor mattered for the analysis, because public TCR beta signatures pointed to carriage of CMV infection along with the matching HLA type. General findings and caveats noted by the study authors: In the ex vivo response, HLA-C-restricted CMV-specific TCR beta clonotypes were dominant, and in two of eight donors the single most frequent clonotype came from this HLA-C-restricted group. In both this cohort and an independent roughly 350-donor cohort, the cumulative frequency of public TCR beta family members distinguished carriers of CMV infection plus the relevant HLA type.

Instrument used: Illumina HiSeq 1500. TCRdb applied fastp at Q25 and MiXCR to the public reads, then kept only in-frame beta chains. Rows are combined by CDR3 protein, so each entry shows the most common genes and DNA. The sample table records some 590,000 distinct CDR3 sequences; about 39% of these occur just once. The ten largest account for around 46% of the sample. The treatment or condition label here, explained by the study, means: in vitro stimulation with specific CMV peptide epitopes to enrich CMV-specific T cells. The specimen was cultured PBMCs, collected from culture after CMV antigen stimulation. The chain links TRBV20-1 with TRBJ2-5; TRBD2 agrees with 9 junctional bases. The sequence came from a human donor in good health (CMV status not recorded). Some clones in this sample may be carry-over from other donors' samples. DNA sequence: TGCAGTGCTTCACTAGCGGGCAGTGAGACCCAGTACTTC. This codes for CSASLAGSETQYF.